Below are 4 T cell receptor beta chains sequenced from a single sample in a study of T cells in Graves' hyperthyroidism and ophthalmopathy. It was RNA transcripts that yielded the amplified TCR beta CDR3 regions. TCR CDR3 regions were first amplified by RT-PCR with HTBI primers. TCRdb reprocessed the multiplex PCR reads with MiXCR, giving one entry per CDR3 protein. The table records 690,000 or so distinct CDR3 sequences, approximately 19% of them present only once. The source material was blood. The receptors were gathered from a woman in her forties or fifties with Graves' hyperthyroidism that later progressed to Graves' ophthalmopathy.

This clonotype was picked up a small number of times. The chain employs TRBV6-2 or TRBV6-3 and TRBJ1-5; D is ambiguous. The germline V gene has CDR1 MNHEY and CDR2 SVGEGT. The CDR3 is made up of 13 amino acids. V was pared by 2 bases and J by 5 bases, with 7 bases between. CDR3 loop: CASSYLKDQPQHF. CDR3 sequence (DNA): TGTGCCAGCAGTTACCTTAAGGATCAGCCCCAGCATTTT.

Only a few counts were recorded for this clonotype. The chain joins TRBV3-1 to TRBJ1-6; D unclear. The CDR3 spans 15 residues. V lost 1 base, J lost 7 bases, and 11 bases lay in between. Germline lookup yields CDR1 LGHDT and CDR2 YNNKEL (reference sequence). The CDR3 reads CASSQGNWGNSPLHF. DNA of the CDR3: TGTGCCAGCAGCCAAGGGAACTGGGGAAATTCACCCCTCCACTTT.

This clonotype was counted many times. The rearrangement uses TRBV2 and TRBJ2-2; D is unresolved. Germline lookup yields CDR1 SNHLY and CDR2 FYNNEI. This CDR3 is 17 amino acids long. The V end lost 4 bases, the J end lost 5 bases, and 20 bases lay between the germline ends. CDR3 amino acids: CASSGTEALLETGELFF. DNA of the CDR3: TGTGCCAGCAGTGGAACGGAAGCTCTCCTGGAAACCGGGGAGCTGTTTTTT.

Many counts were recorded for this clonotype. The J gene is TRBJ2-1, the V gene TRBV27, with 11 positions matching TRBD2. The CDR3 spans 15 residues. In germline, CDR1 is MNHEY, CDR2 SMNVEV (reference sequence). V gave up 2 bases and J gave up 9 bases; unmatched junction bases: 6. The CDR3 coding sequence is TGTGCCAGCAGTTTAGCTAGCGGGGGGCAAAGTGAGCAGTTCTTC. Amino acid sequence: CASSLASGGQSEQFF.